This is a list of T cell receptor beta chains from one sample in a study of shared clonotypes between healthy human individuals. The protocol was immunoSEQ multiplex PCR, while the TCRdb copy is restricted to in-frame clones and leaves out a portion. Counted here are 550,000 to 750,000 clones, roughly 95% occurring once; the ten biggest clones make up around 0.11%. The sequenced material came from naive CD8+ T cells sorted from blood. The receptors derive from a woman aged 30 to 39 in good health. Both conserved end residues are trimmed from each CDR3. Size tells how often a clone was seen (once, few, many) or the class of an expanded clone, and some rows leave it out.

clone size: -
J gene: TRBJ1-1
V gene: TRBV7-6
CDR3 protein: ASREESGTEAF

clone size: -
J gene: TRBJ2-5
V gene: TRBV9
CDR3 protein: ASSVALDSFTETQY

clone size: -
J gene: TRBJ2-7
V gene: TRBV19
CDR3 protein: ASSGSLEDEQY

clone size: -
J gene: TRBJ2-5
V gene: TRBV7-9
CDR3 protein: ASSQGYQETQY

clone size: -
J gene: TRBJ2-7
V gene: TRBV19
CDR3 protein: ASSIYMGSYEQY

clone size: -
J gene: TRBJ1-1
V gene: TRBV5-8
CDR3 protein: ASSDMDLVIGINTEAF

clone size: -
J gene: TRBJ2-7
V gene: TRBV4-1
CDR3 protein: ASSQGLGLNSYEQY

clone size: -
J gene: TRBJ2-7
V gene: TRBV5-6
CDR3 protein: ASSLGQGARREQY

clone size: -
J gene: TRBJ2-1
V gene: TRBV9
CDR3 protein: ASSVEIQGNEQF

clone size: once
J gene: TRBJ2-7
V gene: TRBV5-8
CDR3 protein: ASSLSPTKMGSYEQY